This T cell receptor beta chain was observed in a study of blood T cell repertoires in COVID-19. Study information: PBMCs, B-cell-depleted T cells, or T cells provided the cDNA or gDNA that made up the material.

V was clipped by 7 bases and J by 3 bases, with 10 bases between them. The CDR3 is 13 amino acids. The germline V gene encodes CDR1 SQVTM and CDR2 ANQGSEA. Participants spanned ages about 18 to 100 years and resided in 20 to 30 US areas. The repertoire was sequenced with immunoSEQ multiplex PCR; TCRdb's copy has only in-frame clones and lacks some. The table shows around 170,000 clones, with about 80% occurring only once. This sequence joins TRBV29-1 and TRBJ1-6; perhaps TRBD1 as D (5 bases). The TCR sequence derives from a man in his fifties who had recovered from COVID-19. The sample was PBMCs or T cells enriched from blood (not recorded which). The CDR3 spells CSARGSYNSPLHF. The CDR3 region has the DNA TGCAGCGCCCGGGGGAGCTATAATTCACCCCTCCACTTT.